This TCR beta chain was profiled in a study of shared clonotypes between healthy human individuals. Here immunoSEQ multiplex PCR was the method, and the copy in TCRdb shows in-frame clones only, minus some. The sample comprises roughly 2 million clones, more than 90% of which are singletons, and more than 0.1% rests with the top ten. Germline CDR1 and CDR2: SGHAT and FQNNGV. Trimming removed 0 bases from V and 5 bases from J; junction bases left unmatched: 7. There are 15 residues in the CDR3. The chain joins TRBV11-2 to TRBJ2-7, with 7 bases fitting TRBD2. The sequencing input was naive CD4+ T cells sorted from blood. Subset: CD45RA+ positively selected. The sequence came from a man between 18 and 35 years old in good health. The CDR3, as DNA: TGTGCCAGCAGCTTAGATTGGGCTAGCGGCAACGAGCAGTACTTC. Translated, it gives CASSLDWASGNEQYF.